The present T cell receptor beta chain was sequenced within a study of long-term antiretroviral therapy in people with HIV. V was pared by 7 bases and J by 4 bases, with 7 bases between. Germline values: CDR1 SGHTA, CDR2 FQGNSA. The length of the CDR3 is 11 residues. Survey-level resolution applied to immunoSEQ assay v3.0. A per-sample goal of roughly 40,000-50,000 T-cell genomes was targeted by sequencing. Here immunoSEQ multiplex PCR was the method, and the copy in TCRdb shows in-frame clones only, minus some. Found here are more than 20,000 clones, approximately 90% of them singletons; the top ten hold under 5.5%.

The chain is built from TRBV7-2 and TRBJ1-1; D uncertain. The input for sequencing was unsorted PBMCs, taken 2.7 years after starting antiretroviral therapy. This TCR derives from a man aged 40-50 years with HIV. DNA of the CDR3: TGTGCCAGCATGGCAGCCACTGAAGCTTTCTTT. Translated, it gives CASMAATEAFF.